The 2 T cell receptor beta chains given below trace back to one sample, sequenced in a study of T cells in Graves' hyperthyroidism and ophthalmopathy. The investigators amplified TCR beta CDR3 regions from RNA transcripts. HTBI primers were employed in a first-round RT-PCR of the TCR CDR3. TCRdb used MiXCR to reprocess the multiplex PCR reads, holding one entry per CDR3 protein. The sample has around 260,000 distinct CDR3 sequences, less than 30% seen once; the top ten hold more than 25%. Specimen: blood. Receptors were obtained from a man aged 40-50 years with Graves' hyperthyroidism that later progressed to Graves' ophthalmopathy.

The sample holds many counts of this clonotype. V usage is TRBV3-1 and J usage is TRBJ1-1, with TRBD1 matching 7 bases. The junction had 4 bases not matched to a gene; V was cut back by 4 bases and J by 2 bases. The germline CDR1 and CDR2 sequences are LGHDT and YNNKEL (reference sequence). The CDR3 totals 14 residues. The chain's CDR3 is CASSPQGYNTEAFF. CDR3 nucleotide sequence: TGTGCCAGCAGCCCACAGGGGTATAACACTGAAGCTTTCTTT. The full variable domain, with the rest looked up from reference TRBV3-1 and TRBJ1-1, is DTAVSQTPKYLVTQMGNDKSIKCEQNLGHDTMYWYKQDSKKFLKIMFSYNNKELIINETVPNRFSPKSPDKAHLNLHINSLELGDSAVYFCASSPQGYNTEAFFGQGTRLTVV.

This sequence joins TRBV12-3 or TRBV12-4 and TRBJ1-2; D uncertain. V lost 5 bases to trimming and J lost 8 bases, with 12 bases between them. The CDR3 contains 12 residues. The DNA of the CDR3 is TGTGCCAGCAGTCCCAGCGTCTACGGCTACACCTTC. Amino acids: CASSPSVYGYTF.